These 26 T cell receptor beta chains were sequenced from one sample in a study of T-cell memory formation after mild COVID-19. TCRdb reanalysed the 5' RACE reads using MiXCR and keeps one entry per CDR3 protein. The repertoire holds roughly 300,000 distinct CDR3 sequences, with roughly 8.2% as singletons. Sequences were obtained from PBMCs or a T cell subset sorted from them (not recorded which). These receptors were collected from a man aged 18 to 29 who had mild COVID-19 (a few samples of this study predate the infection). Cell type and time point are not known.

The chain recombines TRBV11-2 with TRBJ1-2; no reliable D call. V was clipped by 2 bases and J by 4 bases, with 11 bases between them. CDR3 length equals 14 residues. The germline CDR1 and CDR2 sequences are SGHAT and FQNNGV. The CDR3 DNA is TGTGCCAGCAGCTTATATGTCGGTCGCTATGGCTACACCTTC. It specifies CASSLYVGRYGYTF.

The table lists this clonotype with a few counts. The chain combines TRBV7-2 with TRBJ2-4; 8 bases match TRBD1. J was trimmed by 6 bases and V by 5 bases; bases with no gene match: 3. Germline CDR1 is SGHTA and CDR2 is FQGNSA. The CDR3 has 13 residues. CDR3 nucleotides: TGTGCCAGCAGCCCCAGGGGGCTAAACATTCAGTACTTC. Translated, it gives CASSPRGLNIQYF.

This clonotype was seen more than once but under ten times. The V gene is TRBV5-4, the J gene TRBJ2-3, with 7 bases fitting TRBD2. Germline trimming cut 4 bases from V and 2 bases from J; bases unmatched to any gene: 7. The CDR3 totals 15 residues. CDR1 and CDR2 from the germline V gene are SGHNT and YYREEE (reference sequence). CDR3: CASSQTSSPTDTQYF. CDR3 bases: TGTGCCAGCAGCCAGACTAGCAGTCCCACAGATACGCAGTATTTT.

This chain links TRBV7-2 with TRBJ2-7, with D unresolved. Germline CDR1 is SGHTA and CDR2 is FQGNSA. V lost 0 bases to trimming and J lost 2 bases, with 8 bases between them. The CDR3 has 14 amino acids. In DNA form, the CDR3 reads TGTGCCAGCAGCTTAGCGAACAAGCCCTACGAGCAGTACTTC. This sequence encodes CASSLANKPYEQYF.

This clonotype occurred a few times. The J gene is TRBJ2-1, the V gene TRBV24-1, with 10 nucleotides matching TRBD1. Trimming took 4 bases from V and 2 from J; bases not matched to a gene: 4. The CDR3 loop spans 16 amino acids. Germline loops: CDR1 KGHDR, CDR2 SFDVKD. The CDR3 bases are TGTGCCACCAGTGAATCGGGGACAGGGGCCTACAATGAGCAGTTCTTC. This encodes CATSESGTGAYNEQFF.

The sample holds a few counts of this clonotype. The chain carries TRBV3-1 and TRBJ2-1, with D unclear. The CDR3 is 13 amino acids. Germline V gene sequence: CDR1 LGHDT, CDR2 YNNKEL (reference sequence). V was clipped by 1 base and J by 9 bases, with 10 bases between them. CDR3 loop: CASSQGEYGEQFF. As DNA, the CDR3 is TGTGCCAGCAGCCAAGGGGAATACGGTGAGCAGTTCTTC.

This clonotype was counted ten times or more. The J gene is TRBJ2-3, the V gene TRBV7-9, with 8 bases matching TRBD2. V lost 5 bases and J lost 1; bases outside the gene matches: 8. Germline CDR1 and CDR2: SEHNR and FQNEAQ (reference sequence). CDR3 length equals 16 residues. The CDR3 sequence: CASSPRGRGGTDTQYF. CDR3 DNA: TGTGCCAGCAGCCCCCGAGGGCGGGGGGGCACAGATACGCAGTATTTT.

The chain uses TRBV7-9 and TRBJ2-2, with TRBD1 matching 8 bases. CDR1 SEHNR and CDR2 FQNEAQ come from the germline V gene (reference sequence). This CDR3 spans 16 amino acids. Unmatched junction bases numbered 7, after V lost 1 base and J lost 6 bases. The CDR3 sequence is CASSLEATGAAGELFF. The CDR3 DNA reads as TGTGCCAGCAGCTTAGAGGCGACAGGGGCGGCCGGGGAGCTGTTTTTT.

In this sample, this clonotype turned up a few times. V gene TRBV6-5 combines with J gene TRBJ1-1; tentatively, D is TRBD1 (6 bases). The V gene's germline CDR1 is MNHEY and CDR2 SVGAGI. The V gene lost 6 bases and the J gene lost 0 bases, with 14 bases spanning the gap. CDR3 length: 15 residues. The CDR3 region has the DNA TGTGCCAGCAGCAAAACAGGGAACTTGAACACTGAAGCTTTCTTT. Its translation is CASSKTGNLNTEAFF.

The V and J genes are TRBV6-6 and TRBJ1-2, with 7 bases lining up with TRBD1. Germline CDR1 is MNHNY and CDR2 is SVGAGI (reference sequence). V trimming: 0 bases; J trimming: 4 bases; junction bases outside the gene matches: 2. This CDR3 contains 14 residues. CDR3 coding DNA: TGTGCCAGCAGTTACTCGGCAGGGGGCTATGGCTACACCTTC. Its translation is CASSYSAGGYGYTF.

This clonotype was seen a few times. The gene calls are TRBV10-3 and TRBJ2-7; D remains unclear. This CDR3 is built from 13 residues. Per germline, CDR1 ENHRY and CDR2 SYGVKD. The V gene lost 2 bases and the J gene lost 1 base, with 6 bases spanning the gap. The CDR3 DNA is TGTGCCATCAGTGAGACGGCTTCCTACGAGCAGTACTTC. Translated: CAISETASYEQYF.

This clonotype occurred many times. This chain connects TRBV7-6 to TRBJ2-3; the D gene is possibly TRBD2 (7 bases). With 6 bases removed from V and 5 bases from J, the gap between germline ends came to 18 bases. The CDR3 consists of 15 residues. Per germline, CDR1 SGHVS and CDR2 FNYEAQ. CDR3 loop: CASRHYGGPEDTQYF. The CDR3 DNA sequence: TGTGCCAGCAGACATTACGGGGGGCCTGAAGATACGCAGTATTTT.

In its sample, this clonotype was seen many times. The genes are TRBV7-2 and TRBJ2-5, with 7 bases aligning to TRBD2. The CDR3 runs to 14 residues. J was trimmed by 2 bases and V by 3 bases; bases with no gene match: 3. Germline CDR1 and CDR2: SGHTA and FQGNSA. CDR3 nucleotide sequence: TGTGCCAGCAGCTTCTGGGGGGGACAAGAGACCCAGTACTTC. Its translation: CASSFWGGQETQYF.

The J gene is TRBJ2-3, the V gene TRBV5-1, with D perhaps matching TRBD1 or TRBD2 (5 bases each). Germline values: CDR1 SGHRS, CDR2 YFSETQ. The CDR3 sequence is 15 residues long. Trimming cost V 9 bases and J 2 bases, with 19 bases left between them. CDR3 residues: CATARDQTYTDTQYF. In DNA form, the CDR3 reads TGCGCCACCGCCCGGGACCAAACATACACAGATACGCAGTATTTT.

CDR3 nucleotide sequence: TGTGCCAGAACTGACAGGGGAGTTAACGGGGAGCTGTTTTTT. Translating it yields CARTDRGVNGELFF. This rearrangement joins TRBV6-6 to TRBJ2-2; TRBD1 matches 8 bases. The CDR3 consists of 14 residues. V lost 9 bases to trimming and J lost 7 bases; unmatched junction nucleotides: 10. Germline-derived CDR1 and CDR2 are MNHNY and SVGAGI (reference sequence).

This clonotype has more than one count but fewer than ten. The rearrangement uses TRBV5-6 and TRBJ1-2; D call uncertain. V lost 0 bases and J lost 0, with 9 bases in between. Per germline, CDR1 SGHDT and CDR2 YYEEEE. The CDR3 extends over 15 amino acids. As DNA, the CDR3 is TGTGCCAGCAGCTTGGATCCACCCGCTAACTATGGCTACACCTTC. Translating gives CASSLDPPANYGYTF.

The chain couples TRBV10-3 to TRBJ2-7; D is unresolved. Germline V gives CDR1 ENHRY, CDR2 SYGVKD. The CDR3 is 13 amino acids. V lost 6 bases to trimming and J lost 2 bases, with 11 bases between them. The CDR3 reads CAIRRTDAYEQYF. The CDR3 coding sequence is TGTGCCATCAGGAGGACGGATGCCTACGAGCAGTACTTC.

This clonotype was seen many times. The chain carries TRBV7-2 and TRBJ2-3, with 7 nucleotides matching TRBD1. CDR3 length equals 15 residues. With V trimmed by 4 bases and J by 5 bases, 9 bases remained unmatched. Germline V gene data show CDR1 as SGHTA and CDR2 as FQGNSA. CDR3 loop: CASSSSGGIGDTQYF. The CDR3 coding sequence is TGTGCCAGCAGCTCATCAGGGGGAATCGGAGATACGCAGTATTTT.

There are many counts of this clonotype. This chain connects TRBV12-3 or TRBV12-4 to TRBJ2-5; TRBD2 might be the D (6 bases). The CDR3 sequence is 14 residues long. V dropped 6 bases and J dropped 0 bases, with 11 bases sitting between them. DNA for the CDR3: TGTGCCAGCAGCAGTAGCGGTAACCAAGAGACCCAGTACTTC. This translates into CASSSSGNQETQYF.

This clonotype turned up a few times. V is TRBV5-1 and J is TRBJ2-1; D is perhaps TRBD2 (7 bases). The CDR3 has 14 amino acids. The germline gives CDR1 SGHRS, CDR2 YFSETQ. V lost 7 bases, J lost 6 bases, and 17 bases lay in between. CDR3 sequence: CASRWEGVGNEQFF. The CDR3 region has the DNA TGCGCCAGCCGATGGGAGGGGGTCGGCAATGAGCAGTTCTTC.

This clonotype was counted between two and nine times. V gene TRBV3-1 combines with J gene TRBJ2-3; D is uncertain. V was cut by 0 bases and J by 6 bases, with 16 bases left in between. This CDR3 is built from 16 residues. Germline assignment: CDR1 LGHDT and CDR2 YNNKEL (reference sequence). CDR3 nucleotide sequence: TGTGCCAGCAGCCAAGATTCGAGCCTACAACTGGATACGCAGTATTTT. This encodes CASSQDSSLQLDTQYF.

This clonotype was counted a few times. CDR3 sequence (DNA): TGCAGTGCAGGGACAGGGGCCTACGAGCAGTACTTC. It is translated as CSAGTGAYEQYF. The chain joins TRBV20-1 to TRBJ2-7, with 10 bases aligning to TRBD1. The V gene's germline CDR1 is DFQATT and CDR2 SNEGSKA (reference sequence). V lost 6 bases, J lost 2 bases, and 1 base stayed unmatched. The CDR3 spans 12 residues.

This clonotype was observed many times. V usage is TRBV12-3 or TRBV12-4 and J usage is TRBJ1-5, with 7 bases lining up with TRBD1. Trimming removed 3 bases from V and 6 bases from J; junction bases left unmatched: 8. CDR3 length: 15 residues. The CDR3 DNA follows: TGTGCCAGCAGTTTGGCCAGGGGGACGTTTCAGCCCCAGCATTTT. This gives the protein CASSLARGTFQPQHF.

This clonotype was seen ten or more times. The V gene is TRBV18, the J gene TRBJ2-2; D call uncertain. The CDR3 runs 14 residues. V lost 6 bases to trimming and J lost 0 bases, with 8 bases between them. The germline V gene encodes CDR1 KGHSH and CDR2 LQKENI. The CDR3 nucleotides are TGTGCCAGCTCCCGTGGACCGAACACCGGGGAGCTGTTTTTT. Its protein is CASSRGPNTGELFF.

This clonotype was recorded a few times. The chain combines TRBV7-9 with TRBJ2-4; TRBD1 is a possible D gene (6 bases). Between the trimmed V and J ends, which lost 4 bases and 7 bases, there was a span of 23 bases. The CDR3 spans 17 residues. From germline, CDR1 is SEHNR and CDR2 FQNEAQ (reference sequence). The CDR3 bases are TGTGCCAGCAGCTCGAACACCCGGGACACACTCCCCAACATTCAGTACTTC. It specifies CASSSNTRDTLPNIQYF. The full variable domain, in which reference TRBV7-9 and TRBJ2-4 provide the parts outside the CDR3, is DTGVSQNPRHKITKRGQNVTFRCDPISEHNRLYWYRQTLGQGPEFLTYFQNEAQLEKSRLLSDRFSAERPKGSFSTLEIQRTEQGDSAMYLCASSSNTRDTLPNIQYFGAGTRLSVL.

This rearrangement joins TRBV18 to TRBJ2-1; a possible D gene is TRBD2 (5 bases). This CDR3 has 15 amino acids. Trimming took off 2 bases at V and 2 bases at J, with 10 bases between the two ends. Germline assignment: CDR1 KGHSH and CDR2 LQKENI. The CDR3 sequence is CASSPAGVTYNEQFF. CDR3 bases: TGTGCCAGCTCACCAGCCGGGGTGACCTACAATGAGCAGTTCTTC.